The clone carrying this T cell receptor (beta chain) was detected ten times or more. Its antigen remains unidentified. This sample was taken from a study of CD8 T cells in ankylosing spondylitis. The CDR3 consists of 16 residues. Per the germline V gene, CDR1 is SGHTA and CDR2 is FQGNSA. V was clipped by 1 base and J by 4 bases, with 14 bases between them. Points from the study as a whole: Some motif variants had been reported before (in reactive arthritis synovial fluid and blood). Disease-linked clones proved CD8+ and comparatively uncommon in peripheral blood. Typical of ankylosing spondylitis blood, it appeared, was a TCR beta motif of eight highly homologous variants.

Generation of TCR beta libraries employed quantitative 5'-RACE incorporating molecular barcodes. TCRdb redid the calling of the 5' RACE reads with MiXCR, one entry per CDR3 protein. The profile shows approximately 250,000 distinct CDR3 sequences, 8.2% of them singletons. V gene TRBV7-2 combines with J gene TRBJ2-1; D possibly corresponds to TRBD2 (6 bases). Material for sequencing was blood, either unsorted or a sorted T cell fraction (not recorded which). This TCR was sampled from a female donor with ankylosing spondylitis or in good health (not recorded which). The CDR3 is CASSLGGLASYNEQFF. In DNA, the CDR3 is TGTGCCAGCAGCTTAGGAGGGCTAGCGAGTTACAATGAGCAGTTCTTC.